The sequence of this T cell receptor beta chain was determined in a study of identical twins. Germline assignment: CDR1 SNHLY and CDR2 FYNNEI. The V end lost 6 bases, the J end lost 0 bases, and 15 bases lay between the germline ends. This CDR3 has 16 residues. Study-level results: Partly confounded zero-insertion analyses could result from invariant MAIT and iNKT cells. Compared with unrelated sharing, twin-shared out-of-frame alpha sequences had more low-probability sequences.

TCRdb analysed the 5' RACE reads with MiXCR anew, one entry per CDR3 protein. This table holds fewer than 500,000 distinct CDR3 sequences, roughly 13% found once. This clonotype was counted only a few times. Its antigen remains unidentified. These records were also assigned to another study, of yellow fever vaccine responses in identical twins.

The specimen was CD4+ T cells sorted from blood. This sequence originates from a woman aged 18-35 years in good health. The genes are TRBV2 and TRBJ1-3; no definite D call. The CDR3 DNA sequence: TGTGCCAGCAGGCGGGGATTGGACGGCTCTGGAAACACCATATATTTT. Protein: CASRRGLDGSGNTIYF.